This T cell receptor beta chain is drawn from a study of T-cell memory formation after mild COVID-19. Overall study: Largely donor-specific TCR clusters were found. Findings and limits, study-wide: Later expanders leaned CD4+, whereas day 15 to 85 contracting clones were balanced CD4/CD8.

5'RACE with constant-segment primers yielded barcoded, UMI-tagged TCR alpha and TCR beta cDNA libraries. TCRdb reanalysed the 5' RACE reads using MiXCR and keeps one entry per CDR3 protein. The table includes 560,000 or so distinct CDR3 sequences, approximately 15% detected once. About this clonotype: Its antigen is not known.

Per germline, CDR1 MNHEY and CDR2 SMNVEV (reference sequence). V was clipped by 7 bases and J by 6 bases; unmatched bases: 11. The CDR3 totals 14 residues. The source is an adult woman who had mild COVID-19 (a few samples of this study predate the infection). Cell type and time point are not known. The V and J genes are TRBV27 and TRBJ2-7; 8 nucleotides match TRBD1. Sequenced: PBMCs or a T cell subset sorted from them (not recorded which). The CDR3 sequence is CASTSTGVRSEQYF. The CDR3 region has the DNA TGTGCCAGCACCTCGACAGGGGTACGTTCCGAGCAGTACTTC.